This passage covers 11 T cell receptor beta chains from one sample sequenced in a study of metastatic and nonmetastatic thyroid tumors (dated by TCRdb to about 2020). No patient had received any treatment before thyroid surgery. Library creation used PCR. Sequencing relied on an Illumina HiSeq 4000. The public sequencing data were trimmed at Q25 with fastp and processed into clonotypes with MiXCR by TCRdb, which kept only in-frame beta chains. This sample lists around 53,000 clones; roughly 20% were detected once. The top ten clones comprise 4% to 5% of the sample. Sequencing was performed on blood. These receptors were obtained from a female donor with papillary thyroid cancer or a benign thyroid nodule (not recorded which). Some clones in this sample may be carry-over from other donors' samples.

This clone was counted at least ten times. V and J are TRBV18 and TRBJ2-1; D possibly corresponds to TRBD2 (6 bases). V lost 3 bases, J lost 0 bases, and 18 bases lay in between. CDR3 length: 18 residues. The V gene's germline CDR1 is KGHSH and CDR2 LQKENI. The DNA for the CDR3 is TGTGCCAGCTCACCGGCAGGTGGCGGGATTAGCTCCTACAATGAGCAGTTCTTC. Its protein is CASSPAGGGISSYNEQFF.

This clone appeared many times. The chain joins TRBV5-1 to TRBJ1-1, with a possible D match to TRBD1 (6 bases). From germline, CDR1 is SGHRS and CDR2 YFSETQ. The length of the CDR3 is 14 residues. V shed 7 bases and J shed 4 bases, with 17 bases lying between them. In nucleotides, the CDR3 is TGCGCCAGCCGCGTTTCAGGGGCCGGCACTGAAGCTTTCTTT. Residues: CASRVSGAGTEAFF.

This clone showed up many times. This chain joins TRBV7-3 and TRBJ2-7, with TRBD1 matching 9 bases. Germline V gene lookup returns CDR1 SGHTA and CDR2 FQGTGA. The CDR3 loop spans 14 amino acids. V was clipped by 3 bases and J by 7 bases; unmatched bases: 7. CDR3 nucleotides: TGTGCCAGCAGCTTGGGGGGACAGGGCCATGAGCAGTACTTC. Translating gives CASSLGGQGHEQYF.

This clone was picked up many times. This chain joins TRBV5-1 and TRBJ2-5; D not resolved. The CDR3 extends over 15 amino acids. The V and J ends lost 4 bases and 2 bases respectively, with 15 bases between them. CDR1 SGHRS and CDR2 YFSETQ come from the germline V gene. The CDR3 DNA is TGCGCCAGCAGCCTAGGTGGACCGCCTCAAGAGACCCAGTACTTC. Translating gives CASSLGGPPQETQYF.

This clone was picked up many times. This rearrangement joins TRBV6-1 to TRBJ1-2; D not certain. V was pared by 5 bases and J by 2 bases, with 18 bases between. Germline-derived CDR1 and CDR2 are MNHNS and SASEGT. This CDR3 has 16 amino acids. This CDR3 reads CASSSPTWPANYGYTF. CDR3 DNA sequence: TGTGCCAGCAGTTCCCCGACCTGGCCAGCCAACTATGGCTACACCTTC.

This clone has a count of ten or more. The V and J genes are TRBV28 and TRBJ2-1; 12 bases are a match to TRBD2. CDR1 MDHEN and CDR2 SYDVKM come from the germline V gene. The CDR3 contains 14 residues. V was pared by 10 bases and J by 6 bases, with 7 bases of the junction left unmatched. The CDR3: CATQGLAGLNEQFF. CDR3 nucleotides: TGTGCCACCCAGGGACTAGCGGGTCTCAATGAGCAGTTCTTC.

In its sample, this clone was seen many times. The rearrangement joins TRBV6-1 to TRBJ1-5; D is unclear. V was pared by 4 bases and J by 3 bases, with 13 bases between. Looked up from germline, CDR1 is MNHNS and CDR2 is SASEGT. The CDR3 runs 15 residues. The CDR3 DNA sequence: TGTGCCAGCAGTGTCGATTTGTCCCCCAATCAGCCCCAGCATTTT. It translates to CASSVDLSPNQPQHF.

This clone was found many times. This chain joins TRBV3-1 and TRBJ2-2; the D is unclear. CDR1 is LGHDT and CDR2 is YNNKEL in the germline V gene (reference sequence). V was shortened by 3 bases and J by 1 base, with 6 bases between the two germline ends. The CDR3 loop spans 14 amino acids. The CDR3 here is CASSQAGNTGELFF. The CDR3 DNA is TGTGCCAGCAGCCAGGCCGGGAACACCGGGGAGCTGTTTTTT.

Comment on this clone: Being one base from a much bigger clone, this may be a read error. This rearrangement joins TRBV6-5 to TRBJ2-1; D is perhaps TRBD2 (5 bases). The V gene lost 0 bases and the J gene lost 4 bases, with 10 bases spanning the gap. The germline gives CDR1 MNHEY, CDR2 SVGAGI. This CDR3 has 15 residues. Written as DNA, the CDR3 is TGTGCCAGCAGTTACTCTGGAGCGGTATACAATGAGCAGTTCTTC. Its protein product is CASSYSGAVYNEQFF.

The table lists this clone with many counts. Given a much more abundant clone one base away, this may be a read error. This chain joins TRBV18 and TRBJ1-2, with 11 bases matching TRBD1. The germline CDR1 and CDR2 sequences are KGHSH and LQKENI. The CDR3 runs 15 residues. CDR3 nucleotide sequence: TGTGCCTGCTCACCCCGGGGACAGGGGGACTATGGCTACACCTTC. Its protein product is CACSPRGQGDYGYTF.

This clone was picked up many times. The chain employs TRBV12-3 or TRBV12-4 and TRBJ1-2; D is ambiguous. This CDR3 contains 12 residues. V gave up 2 bases and J gave up 3 bases, with 4 bases separating them. CDR3 sequence reads: CASSLQDYGYTF. The CDR3 region has the DNA TGTGCCAGCAGTTTACAGGACTATGGCTACACCTTC.